These 24 T cell receptor beta chains originate from one sample sequenced in a study of regulatory T cells in long-lasting Graves disease. Time point indicated: newly diagnosed GD, antithyroid drugs for less than 3 months. There was RNA extracted from PBMCs, and the TCR library was made from it. Investigators prepared the TCR beta libraries by applying iRepertoire HTBI primers and Arm-PCR of CDR3 regions. TCRdb called the multiplex PCR reads again in MiXCR, with one record for every CDR3 protein. The table shows roughly 380,000 distinct CDR3 sequences, with around 15% occurring only once. This sample was also put to use in a study of T cells in Graves' hyperthyroidism and ophthalmopathy.

The source was peripheral blood mononuclear cells (PBMCs), collected at new diagnosis, from a patient treated with antithyroid drugs. The receptors were sampled from a man in his forties or fifties with Graves disease.

This clonotype was detected ten times or more. The chain has TRBV3-1 and TRBJ1-4; the D gene is possibly TRBD1 (5 bases). CDR1 is LGHDT, CDR2 YNNKEL, per germline (reference sequence). The ends were cut back, 4 bases at V and 16 bases at J, with 22 bases in the middle. The CDR3 totals 14 residues. CDR3 sequence reads: CASSPSWDPGVKFF. The CDR3, as DNA: TGTGCCAGCAGCCCCTCCTGGGACCCGGGGGTAAAGTTTTTT.

This chain joins TRBV27 and TRBJ2-1, with 11 bases identical to TRBD2. CDR3 length: 18 residues. Trimming at V came to 5 bases and at J to 0 bases, leaving 9 bases not matched to a gene. CDR1 and CDR2 (germline): MNHEY, SMNVEV (reference sequence). CDR3 coding DNA: TGTGCCAGCAGTACTAGACTAGCGGGGCGGAGCTCCTACAATGAGCAGTTCTTC. It encodes CASSTRLAGRSSYNEQFF.

This clonotype was observed at least ten times. The chain employs TRBV28 and TRBJ1-1; 9 nucleotides match TRBD1. The CDR3 contains 15 residues. V lost 5 bases to trimming and J lost 6 bases; unmatched junction nucleotides: 10. From germline, CDR1 is MDHEN and CDR2 SYDVKM. For the CDR3, the DNA is TGTGCCAGCAGTACTCCCGGGACAGGGCTGCCTGAAGCTTTCTTT. It codes for CASSTPGTGLPEAFF.

This clonotype has ten or more counts. This chain uses TRBV7-9 with TRBJ2-7; 10 bases are shared with TRBD1. This CDR3 is 16 amino acids long. J gave up 4 bases and V 0 bases, and 6 bases lay outside the gene matches. From germline, CDR1 is SEHNR and CDR2 FQNEAQ (reference sequence). CDR3 bases: TGTGCCAGCAGCTTAGCGGGGACAGGGGTCTGGTACGAGCAGTACTTC. It translates to CASSLAGTGVWYEQYF.

The table lists this clonotype with many counts. In nucleotides, the CDR3 is TGCAGTGCGCCCGTGGGGTGGGGGGGCAATCAGCCCCAGCATTTT. It translates to CSAPVGWGGNQPQHF. The chain employs TRBV20-1 and TRBJ1-5; a weak D match, TRBD1 (5 bases). Trimming left V 6 bases short and J 2 bases short, with 17 bases between. In germline, CDR1 is DFQATT, CDR2 SNEGSKA (reference sequence). This CDR3 is 15 amino acids long.

This clonotype was seen repeatedly, ten times or more. This chain uses TRBV7-9 with TRBJ1-2; D is uncertain. In germline, CDR1 is SEHNR, CDR2 FQNEAQ (reference sequence). This CDR3 is 12 amino acids long. Trimming removed 1 base from V and 4 bases from J, with 4 bases in between. DNA of the CDR3: TGTGCCAGCAGCTTAGTCGGCTATGGCTACACCTTC. Encoded protein: CASSLVGYGYTF.

Note on this clonotype: This clone may be a read error of a much larger clone one base away. The CDR3 sequence is CASSGTAGSTEAFF. CDR3 bases: TGCGCCAGCAGCGGGACAGCCGGGAGCACTGAAGCTTTCTTT. V usage is TRBV5-1 and J usage is TRBJ1-1, with TRBD1 matching over 7 bases. The CDR3 consists of 14 residues. The V gene's germline CDR1 is SGHRS and CDR2 YFSETQ. V gave up 4 bases and J gave up 4 bases; unmatched junction bases: 7.

This clonotype was recorded a few times. This chain links TRBV20-1 with TRBJ2-5; 7 bases line up with TRBD1. V lost 3 bases and J lost 5; bases outside the gene matches: 9. Per the germline V gene, CDR1 is DFQATT and CDR2 is SNEGSKA (reference sequence). This CDR3 region has 14 residues. The CDR3 sequence: CSASRDSLRETQYF. CDR3 sequence (DNA): TGCAGTGCTAGCCGGGACAGCTTACGGGAGACCCAGTACTTC.

The table lists this clonotype with a few counts. The V call is TRBV5-6, the J call TRBJ2-3, with 8 bases that match TRBD1. This CDR3 is 14 amino acids long. J gave up 6 bases and V 0 bases, and 3 bases lay outside the gene matches. Germline CDR1 is SGHDT and CDR2 is YYEEEE. The CDR3 protein is CASSLEQGADTQYF. CDR3 DNA: TGTGCCAGCAGCTTGGAGCAGGGGGCGGATACGCAGTATTTT.

The table lists this clonotype with a count of one. The chain couples TRBV24-1 to TRBJ2-6, with D maybe TRBD1 (5 bases). CDR1 is KGHDR, CDR2 SFDVKD, per germline. This CDR3 spans 14 amino acids. The ends were cut back, 6 bases at V and 1 base at J, with 6 bases in the middle. The DNA of the CDR3 is TGTGCCACCAGTTCAGGGTCTGGGGCCAACGTCCTGACTTTC. Translating gives CATSSGSGANVLTF.

This clonotype was picked up many times. V gene TRBV19 combines with J gene TRBJ1-1, with D possibly TRBD1 on 5 matching bases. Germline V CDR1 and CDR2: LNHDA, SQIVND (reference sequence). The CDR3 contains 13 residues. V was clipped by 3 bases and J by 8 bases, with 13 bases between them. CDR3 sequence: CASSISLGLEAFF. CDR3 coding DNA: TGTGCCAGTAGTATTTCCCTGGGACTAGAAGCTTTCTTT.

There are many counts of this clonotype. The J gene is TRBJ2-7, the V gene TRBV3-1; D ambiguous. V lost 1 base, J lost 3 bases, and 16 bases lay in between. The CDR3 spans 16 residues. Germline CDR1 and CDR2: LGHDT and YNNKEL (reference sequence). The CDR3 coding sequence is TGTGCCAGCAGCCAAGGGTGGTCGACGGCCCTCTACGAGCAGTACTTC. This sequence encodes CASSQGWSTALYEQYF.

The gene calls are TRBV29-1 and TRBJ2-5; D perhaps matches TRBD2 (6 bases). The V gene's germline CDR1 is SQVTM and CDR2 ANQGSEA. The CDR3 has 13 amino acids. Trimming pared 6 bases from V and 4 bases from J, leaving 15 bases between. The DNA for the CDR3 is TGCAGCGTGGCACGGGGGTTGGGAGAGACCCAGTACTTC. Protein: CSVARGLGETQYF.

This clonotype was observed a few times. The chain joins TRBV11-2 to TRBJ2-7, with TRBD2 identical over 9 bases. Per the germline V gene, CDR1 is SGHAT and CDR2 is FQNNGV. V lost 0 bases to trimming and J lost 2 bases; unmatched junction nucleotides: 2. The CDR3 covers 15 residues. The CDR3: CASSLEGGGAYEQYF. CDR3 nucleotide sequence: TGTGCCAGCAGCTTAGAGGGCGGGGGGGCCTACGAGCAGTACTTC. Combining the CDR3 with reference TRBV11-2 and TRBJ2-7 gives the whole variable domain EAGVAQSPRYKIIEKRQSVAFWCNPISGHATLYWYQQILGQGPKLLIQFQNNGVVDDSQLPKDRFSAERLKGVDSTLKIQPAKLEDSAVYLCASSLEGGGAYEQYFGPGTRLTVT.

This clonotype has ten or more counts. This sequence joins TRBV5-1 and TRBJ2-5; TRBD2 might be the D (5 bases). The CDR3 is made up of 15 amino acids. In germline, CDR1 is SGHRS, CDR2 YFSETQ. V was cut by 4 bases and J by 1 base, with 14 bases left in between. The CDR3 here is CASSPSWEFQETQYF. CDR3 sequence (DNA): TGCGCCAGCAGCCCGTCGTGGGAGTTCCAAGAGACCCAGTACTTC.

This clonotype has a count of ten or more. V is TRBV3-1 and J is TRBJ1-1; D is unresolved. The germline V gene encodes CDR1 LGHDT and CDR2 YNNKEL (reference sequence). V shed 0 bases and J shed 5 bases, with 10 bases lying between them. The CDR3 covers 14 residues. Here the CDR3 DNA reads TGTGCCAGCAGCCAAGACATCCAAGGGACTGAAGCTTTCTTT. Translation gives CASSQDIQGTEAFF.

V usage is TRBV7-2 and J usage is TRBJ2-4; no firm D call. The CDR3 sequence is 14 residues long. V lost 5 bases and J lost 11, with 19 bases in between. From germline, CDR1 is SGHTA and CDR2 FQGNSA. CDR3 nucleotide sequence: TGTGCCAGCAGCCCCCAGTGGCAGGTGGGGTTTCAGTACTTC. Translating it yields CASSPQWQVGFQYF.

Details on this clonotype: The junction and the germline gene differ at one end; a read error may be behind it. The gene calls are TRBV30 and TRBJ2-2; either TRBD1 or TRBD2 may fit D (5 bases each). The CDR3 is 14 residues long. Germline V gene lookup returns CDR1 GTSNPN and CDR2 SVGIG (reference sequence). The CDR3: CAWSVLRYTGALFF. DNA of the CDR3: TGTGCCTGGAGTGTACTACGATACACCGGGGCGCTGTTTTTT. Full variable domain (remainder filled in from reference TRBV30 and TRBJ2-2): SQTIHQWPATLVQPVGSPLSLECTVEGTSNPNLYWYRQAAGRGLQLLFYSVGIGQISSEVPQNLSASRPQDRQFILSSKKLLLSDSGFYLCAWSVLRYTGALFFGEGSRLTVL.

This rearrangement joins TRBV5-6 to TRBJ2-7, with 8 bases fitting TRBD1. Germline loops: CDR1 SGHDT, CDR2 YYEEEE. Trimming cost V 4 bases and J 2 bases; bases outside gene matches: 11. This CDR3 is 16 amino acids long. CDR3 amino acids: CASSRYDRGQAYEQYF. The CDR3 nucleotides are TGTGCCAGCAGCCGTTACGACAGGGGTCAAGCCTACGAGCAGTACTTC.

This clonotype has just a few counts. A much bigger clone sits one base away, suggesting this may be a read error. The chain carries TRBV6-1 and TRBJ2-2; 10 bases align to TRBD2. CDR1 and CDR2 from the germline V gene are MNHNS and SASEGT. The CDR3 is 14 amino acids. In DNA form, the CDR3 reads TGTGCCAGCAGTAGCGGGGGGGACACCGGGGAGCTGCTTTTT. As protein: CASSSGGDTGELLF.

The chain uses TRBV18 and TRBJ1-1, with D possibly being TRBD1 (6 bases). Trimming shortened V by 3 bases and J by 1 base, and 15 bases separated the two germline ends. The CDR3 runs to 16 residues. Germline-derived CDR1 and CDR2 are KGHSH and LQKENI. CDR3 protein: CASSPRGGPGNTEAFF. The CDR3 DNA follows: TGTGCCAGCTCACCGAGAGGGGGGCCTGGGAACACTGAAGCTTTCTTT. The variable domain in full, with the rest retrieved from reference TRBV18 and TRBJ1-1, is NAGVMQNPRHLVRRRGQEARLRCSPMKGHSHVYWYRQLPEEGLKFMVYLQKENIIDESGMPKERFSAEFPKEGPSILRIQQVVRGDSAAYFCASSPRGGPGNTEAFFGQGTRLTVV.

This clonotype was detected ten times or more. This sequence joins TRBV28 and TRBJ2-7, with 9 bases lining up with TRBD2. The CDR3 has 16 amino acids. The trim removed 1 base at V and 1 base at J, leaving 5 bases unmatched. CDR1 is MDHEN and CDR2 is SYDVKM in the germline V gene. CDR3 loop: CASSLSLSGGSYEQYF. CDR3 nucleotides: TGTGCCAGCAGTTTATCTTTAAGCGGGGGGTCCTACGAGCAGTACTTC.

This clonotype was detected many times. In nucleotides, the CDR3 is TGTGCCAGCAGTCAAGACAGCAATGAGCAGTTCTTC. Its protein is CASSQDSNEQFF. This chain uses TRBV2 with TRBJ2-1, with D maybe TRBD1 (5 bases). CDR1 is SNHLY, CDR2 FYNNEI, per germline. The CDR3 length is 12 residues. V dropped 5 bases and J dropped 6 bases, with 8 bases sitting between them.

This clonotype occurred many times. The chain combines TRBV20-1 with TRBJ2-5, with TRBD2 identical over 12 bases. V shed 6 bases and J 5 bases; nucleotides not matched to a gene: 10. This CDR3 is 15 amino acids long. Germline-derived CDR1 and CDR2 are DFQATT and SNEGSKA (reference sequence). CDR3 residues: CSADPLAGGRETQYF. The CDR3 DNA reads TGCAGTGCGGATCCACTAGCGGGGGGAAGGGAGACCCAGTACTTC.